The 22 T cell receptor beta chains reported below all come from one sample, sequenced in a study of control samples from healthy donors and cancer patients. Sequencing was performed with immunoSEQ multiplex PCR; in TCRdb, only in-frame clones are kept and a portion is missing. The table shows 150,000 to 200,000 clones, with just under 95% occurring only once. The sequenced sample consisted of blood. The receptors derive from a middle-aged woman in good health.

This clone was seen only once. The chain links TRBV29-1 to TRBJ1-4; no reliable D call. Germline V gives CDR1 SQVTM, CDR2 ANQGSEA. The CDR3 extends over 14 amino acids. Between the trimmed V and J ends, which lost 0 bases and 3 bases, there was a span of 8 bases. The CDR3 sequence: CSVEESAANEKLFF. In DNA form, the CDR3 reads TGCAGCGTTGAAGAGTCGGCCGCTAATGAAAAACTGTTTTTT.

This chain's CDR3 is CAINRGRGTDTQYF. Here the CDR3 DNA reads TGTGCCATCAATAGGGGGCGAGGCACAGATACGCAGTATTTT. This chain joins TRBV10-3 and TRBJ2-3, with TRBD1 identical over 7 bases. V trimming: 7 bases; J trimming: 1 base; junction bases outside the gene matches: 5. The germline V gene encodes CDR1 ENHRY and CDR2 SYGVKD. The CDR3 runs to 14 residues.

This sequence joins TRBV4-1 and TRBJ2-2; 7 bases agree with TRBD2. The V and J ends lost 8 bases and 6 bases, in that order; junction bases with no gene match: 0. This CDR3 is built from 11 residues. CDR1 and CDR2 (germline): MGHRA, YSYEKL. The CDR3 bases are TGCGCCAGCGGGAGGGCCGGGGAGCTGTTTTTT. Translation gives CASGRAGELFF.

The rearrangement uses TRBV6-5 and TRBJ1-4; D remains ambiguous. Trimming pared 7 bases from V and 4 bases from J, leaving 16 bases between. CDR1 MNHEY and CDR2 SVGAGI come from the germline V gene. CDR3 length: 15 amino acids. CDR3 region: CASNYNGGSNEKLFF. The CDR3 DNA reads as TGTGCCAGCAATTATAACGGAGGGAGTAATGAAAAACTGTTTTTT.

The rearrangement joins TRBV12-3 or TRBV12-4 to TRBJ1-5; D unclear. This CDR3 region has 13 residues. Trimming pared 6 bases from V and 0 bases from J, leaving 6 bases between. CDR3 bases: TGTGCCAGCAGCCTGGATAGCAATCAGCCCCAGCATTTT. Protein: CASSLDSNQPQHF.

This clone has only a few counts. As DNA, the CDR3 is TGTGCCAGCCGACCCGGGGGGCGAGGCTCTGGAAACACCATATATTTT. It specifies CASRPGGRGSGNTIYF. The chain carries TRBV27 and TRBJ1-3; tentative D call: TRBD1 (6 bases). CDR3 length: 16 amino acids. The germline CDR1 and CDR2 sequences are MNHEY and SMNVEV (reference sequence). The V gene lost 8 bases and the J gene lost 0 bases, with 17 bases spanning the gap.

This chain uses TRBV11-2 with TRBJ1-2; 9 nucleotides line up with TRBD1. V shed 0 bases, J shed 6 bases, and the junction held 8 bases outside the gene matches. The length of the CDR3 is 16 residues. Looked up from germline, CDR1 is SGHAT and CDR2 is FQNNGV. CDR3 DNA sequence: TGTGCCAGCAGCTTAGATCGGACAGGGGCCAAGAATGGCTACACCTTC. This sequence encodes CASSLDRTGAKNGYTF.

This chain links TRBV7-3 with TRBJ2-2, with TRBD1 matching 7 bases. CDR1 and CDR2 (germline): SGHTA, FQGTGA. J lost 2 bases, V lost 5 bases, and 5 bases had no gene match. The CDR3 has 15 residues. For the CDR3, the DNA is TGTGCCAGCAGCCCCGGGACAGAAAACACCGGGGAGCTGTTTTTT. It yields the protein CASSPGTENTGELFF.

The V call is TRBV9, the J call TRBJ1-2; TRBD1 is a possible D gene (6 bases). Trimming cost V 6 bases and J 8 bases, with 20 bases left between them. CDR1 SGDLS and CDR2 YYNGEE come from the germline V gene. The CDR3 extends over 14 amino acids. CDR3 in DNA: TGTGCCAGCACCATGGGAACAGGGTTTAGCGGCTACACCTTC. Translating it yields CASTMGTGFSGYTF.

The chain's CDR3 is CASSAGTANQPQHF. CDR3 sequence (DNA): TGTGCCAGCAGCGCCGGGACAGCCAATCAGCCCCAGCATTTT. The chain is built from TRBV5-6 and TRBJ1-5; 7 bases match TRBD1. The germline CDR1 and CDR2 sequences are SGHDT and YYEEEE. The CDR3 has 14 residues. V was pared by 4 bases and J by 3 bases, with 4 bases of the junction left unmatched.

The chain has TRBV19 and TRBJ1-6, with D perhaps TRBD1 (6 bases). CDR1 and CDR2 (germline): LNHDA, SQIVND (reference sequence). This CDR3 is built from 15 residues. The CDR3 nucleotides read TGTGCTTCGGGGGAACAGGGAGTCCCAAATTCACCCCTCCACTTT. Amino acid sequence: CASGEQGVPNSPLHF.

V usage is TRBV7-2 and J usage is TRBJ2-1; weak D call: TRBD2 (5 bases). Germline-derived CDR1 and CDR2 are SGHTA and FQGNSA. CDR3 length: 12 amino acids. V was pared by 4 bases and J by 8 bases, with 9 bases between. For the CDR3, the DNA is TGTGCCAGCAGCTCAGGACTCTATGAGCAGTTCTTC. This sequence encodes CASSSGLYEQFF.

The chain couples TRBV7-9 to TRBJ1-2; TRBD1 is a possible D gene (6 bases). Trimming left V 3 bases short and J 7 bases short, with 12 bases between. Germline-derived CDR1 and CDR2 are SEHNR and FQNEAQ (reference sequence). This CDR3 comprises 13 residues. The CDR3 reads CASSFPGAVGYTF. For the CDR3, the DNA is TGTGCCAGCAGCTTTCCGGGGGCGGTTGGCTACACCTTC.

The V and J genes are TRBV27 and TRBJ1-2; 10 bases agree with TRBD1. Germline V gene sequence: CDR1 MNHEY, CDR2 SMNVEV (reference sequence). CDR3 length: 14 residues. V shed 8 bases, J shed 1 base, and the junction held 4 bases outside the gene matches. The DNA for the CDR3 is TGTGCCAGCGGGGGACAGGGGATTAACTATGGCTACACCTTC. Protein product: CASGGQGINYGYTF.

This chain joins TRBV5-4 and TRBJ1-2, with a tentative D call TRBD1 (6 bases). The CDR3 is 14 amino acids. The ends were cut back, 4 bases at V and 4 bases at J, with 14 bases in the middle. Germline V gene data show CDR1 as SGHNT and CDR2 as YYREEE (reference sequence). The CDR3 DNA reads as TGTGCCAGCAGCCCCCGGGGGCTCGGCTATGGCTACACCTTC. Its translation: CASSPRGLGYGYTF.

V and J are TRBV11-2 and TRBJ1-4; 8 nucleotides agree with TRBD1. Trimming removed 3 bases from V and 7 bases from J; junction bases left unmatched: 4. CDR3 length: 14 amino acids. CDR1 SGHAT and CDR2 FQNNGV come from the germline V gene. CDR3 in amino acids: CASSFNRGFEKLFF. CDR3 nucleotide sequence: TGTGCCAGCAGCTTCAACAGGGGGTTTGAAAAACTGTTTTTT.

The chain joins TRBV14 to TRBJ2-2; D is unclear. The germline V gene encodes CDR1 SGHDN and CDR2 FVKESK. The CDR3 loop spans 15 amino acids. V dropped 2 bases and J dropped 5 bases, with 12 bases sitting between them. This CDR3 reads CASSQRLAMTGELFF. The CDR3 DNA follows: TGTGCCAGCAGCCAAAGGCTGGCAATGACCGGGGAGCTGTTTTTT.

This chain joins TRBV30 and TRBJ2-5; 9 bases line up with TRBD2. CDR3 length equals 14 residues. Trimming at V came to 2 bases and at J to 4 bases, leaving 5 bases not matched to a gene. Germline lookup yields CDR1 GTSNPN and CDR2 SVGIG (reference sequence). This CDR3 is CAWSPGLARETQYF. The CDR3 nucleotides are TGTGCCTGGAGTCCGGGACTAGCCCGAGAGACCCAGTACTTC.

This rearrangement joins TRBV5-4 to TRBJ2-7; TRBD1 is a possible D gene (8 bases). V was pared by 5 bases and J by 2 bases, with 14 bases between. This CDR3 comprises 14 residues. Germline V lookup: CDR1 SGHNT, CDR2 YYREEE (reference sequence). The CDR3 sequence: CASRRTGGAYEQYF. The DNA of the CDR3 is TGTGCCAGCAGGCGTACAGGGGGGGCCTACGAGCAGTACTTC.

This clone appeared once. CDR3 residues: CASSKESTNQPQHF. In DNA form, the CDR3 reads TGTGCCAGTAGTAAGGAGAGTACCAATCAGCCCCAGCATTTT. The chain is built from TRBV19 and TRBJ1-5, with D hard to call. Germline values: CDR1 LNHDA, CDR2 SQIVND (reference sequence). V dropped 4 bases and J dropped 3 bases, with 10 bases sitting between them. This CDR3 comprises 14 residues.

The chain is built from TRBV27 and TRBJ1-1, with D hard to call. Germline-derived CDR1 and CDR2 are MNHEY and SMNVEV (reference sequence). CDR3 length equals 14 residues. V lost 6 bases and J 2 bases, leaving 13 bases between the germline ends. In DNA form, the CDR3 reads TGTGCCAGCAGAAGACCTGGACCTAACACTGAAGCTTTCTTT. It encodes CASRRPGPNTEAFF.

The V and J genes are TRBV15 and TRBJ2-7; weak D call: TRBD2 (6 bases). The length of the CDR3 is 14 residues. The V end lost 8 bases, the J end lost 0 bases, and 14 bases lay between the germline ends. The germline V gene encodes CDR1 LNHNV and CDR2 YYDKDF (reference sequence). The CDR3 sequence: CATRSRGNSYEQYF. CDR3 bases: TGTGCCACCCGGTCCCGGGGGAACTCCTACGAGCAGTACTTC.